This T cell receptor (beta chain) is from a study of blood T cells in healthy people across ages. Findings and caveats of the study: Correlation between TCR beta diversity and naive T cell percentage was strong.

This clonotype was observed a few times. Its antigen is as yet unknown. A second PCR of roughly 7 to 11 cycles used a sample-barcoded 5' primer and a J-beta primer mix. One entry per CDR3 protein results from TCRdb running MiXCR on the 5' RACE reads. The sample carries about 970,000 distinct CDR3 sequences, roughly 51% recorded once. Germline-derived CDR1 and CDR2 are ENHRY and SYGVKD. The V end was cut by 2 bases, the J end by 10 bases, with 14 bases between. The length of the CDR3 is 13 residues. Individuals who donated were healthy Caucasians from Russia aged roughly 6 to 90. Each individual donor underwent a draw of roughly 10 milliliters of peripheral blood.

What was sequenced was blood. The V and J genes are TRBV10-3 and TRBJ1-2; tentative D call: TRBD1 (6 bases). The TCR sequence derives from a woman between 55 and 75 years old in good health. Here the CDR3 reads CAISEDIRGAYTF. The CDR3 DNA reads TGTGCCATCAGTGAGGATATCCGGGGGGCCTACACCTTC.